This T cell receptor (beta chain) is drawn from a study of beta chain features in type 1 diabetes. Expressed TCRB transcripts were sequenced because the isolated RNA had all been reverse transcribed beforehand. Profiled with immunoSEQ multiplex PCR; TCRdb holds only in-frame clones, not every one. The sample holds roughly 160,000 clones, less than 9.5% seen once. Comment on this clone: Its target is unknown. Additional DNA sequences in this sample encode the identical CDR3.

CDR1 and CDR2 from the germline V gene are SGHRS and YFSETQ. This CDR3 has 15 residues. The ends were cut back, 5 bases at V and 0 bases at J, with 12 bases in the middle. Notes on the study in general: The influence of HLA type on TCRB rearrangement stayed undetermined. A pattern of fewer insertions and more deletions at VDJ junctions was seen in type 1 diabetes patients. Researchers report that Type 1 diabetes patients had moderately but significantly shorter TCRB CDR3s across all four CD4+ subsets.

Sequencing was done on a sample of central memory CD4+ T cells from blood. The TCR originated in a woman in her 40s with type 1 diabetes. This chain connects TRBV5-1 to TRBJ1-5, with unresolved D. The CDR3, as DNA: TGCGCCAGCAGTTCGACGGGAGATAGCAATCAGCCCCAGCATTTT. Translating gives CASSSTGDSNQPQHF. Full variable domain (rest looked up from reference TRBV5-1 and TRBJ1-5): KAGVTQTPRYLIKTRGQQVTLSCSPISGHRSVSWYQQTPGQGLQFLFEYFSETQRNKGNFPGRFSGRQFSNSRSEMNVSTLELGDSALYLCASSSTGDSNQPQHFGDGTRLSIL.